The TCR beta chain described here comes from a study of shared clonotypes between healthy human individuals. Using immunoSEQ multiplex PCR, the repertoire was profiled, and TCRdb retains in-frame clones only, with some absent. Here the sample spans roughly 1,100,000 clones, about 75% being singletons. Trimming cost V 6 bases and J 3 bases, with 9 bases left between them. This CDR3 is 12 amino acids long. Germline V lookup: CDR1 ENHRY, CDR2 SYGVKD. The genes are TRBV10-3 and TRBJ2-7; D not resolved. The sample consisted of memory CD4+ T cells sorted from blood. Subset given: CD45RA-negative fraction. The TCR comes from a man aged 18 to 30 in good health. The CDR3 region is CAISPNSYEQYF. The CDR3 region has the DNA TGTGCCATCAGCCCCAATAGCTACGAGCAGTACTTC.